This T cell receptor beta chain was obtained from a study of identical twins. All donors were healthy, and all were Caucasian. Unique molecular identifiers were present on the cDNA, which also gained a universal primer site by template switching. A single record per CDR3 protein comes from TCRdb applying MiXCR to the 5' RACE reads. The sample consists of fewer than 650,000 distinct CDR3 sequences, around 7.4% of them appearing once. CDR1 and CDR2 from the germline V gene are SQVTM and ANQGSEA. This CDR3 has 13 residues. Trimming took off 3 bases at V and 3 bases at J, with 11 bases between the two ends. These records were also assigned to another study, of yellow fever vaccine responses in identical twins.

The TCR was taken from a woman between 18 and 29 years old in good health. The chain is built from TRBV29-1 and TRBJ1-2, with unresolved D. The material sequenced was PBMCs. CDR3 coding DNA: TGCAGCGTTGATGTCCCGGAGGACTATGGCTACACCTTC. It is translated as CSVDVPEDYGYTF.